This TCR beta chain was captured by sequencing in a study of T cell repertoires in cytomegalovirus infection. Study background: It can be stated that public TCR beta signatures indicated CMV infection as well as a matching HLA type.

Germline lookup yields CDR1 SGHTA and CDR2 FQGNSA. Trimming removed 1 base from V and 15 bases from J, with 13 bases in between. The CDR3 contains 12 residues. From the reads, TCRdb called clonotypes with MiXCR, one entry per CDR3 protein. The table records 300,000 to 400,000 distinct CDR3 sequences, around a sixth of them present only once. Overall study findings and caveats: HLA-C-restricted CMV clonotypes gave the most frequent clonotype in two of eight donors.

This clonotype was observed many times. What it recognizes is unknown. The chain joins TRBV7-2 to TRBJ2-1; no clear D gene. The receptor was derived from a human donor in good health (CMV status not recorded). Some clones in this sample may be carry-over from other donors' samples. The sample comprised PBMCs. The CDR3 DNA follows: TGTGCCAGCAGCTTAGTTGGATTCTCGTTGTTCTTC. It is translated as CASSLVGFSLFF.